This TCR beta chain was retrieved from a study of blood T cell repertoires in COVID-19. Looking at the study overall: Samples came from the United States, Italy and Spain, spanning acute and convalescent COVID-19. PBMCs, B-cell-depleted T cells, or T cells provided the cDNA or gDNA that made up the material.

The germline V and J ends were trimmed by 7 bases and 0 bases, with 16 bases remaining between them. The germline CDR1 and CDR2 sequences are MRHNA and SNTAGT. This CDR3 contains 15 residues. In the authors' methods: Amplification with reference gene primers provided the estimates of nucleated cell counts. The method was immunoSEQ multiplex PCR; TCRdb's version includes in-frame clones alone and lacks a portion of them. That table supplies the V and J calls and clone size; D and trimming were determined from the DNA. The repertoire holds 60,000 or so clones, with roughly 68% as singletons. This clone was seen only a few times.

This receptor was identified in a woman aged 80 or over with acute or convalescent COVID-19. Specimen: peripheral blood. The chain joins TRBV6-4 to TRBJ2-7; D perhaps matches TRBD2 (6 bases). For the CDR3, the DNA is TGTGCCAGCAATGGACTACGACGCCGCTCCTACGAGCAGTACTTC. Its protein product is CASNGLRRRSYEQYF.